This TCR beta chain was sequenced in a study of OX40 agonist ivuxolimab in advanced cancers. Looking at the study overall: Ivuxolimab was an agonistic, fully human IgG2 monoclonal antibody directed against OX40 (CD134), a costimulatory receptor. The paper describes the monotherapy dose-escalation part (N ≈ 52 patients) of the phase I trial of ivuxolimab. The dose-escalation cohort was around 83% male with a mean age of approximately 60 years, ranging from roughly 23 to 79. The purpose of peripheral TCRbeta sequencing was to test whether ivuxolimab changed TCR sequence diversity and led to clonal T-cell expansion. Intravenous ivuxolimab was administered to patients every 2 weeks at six dose levels: 0.01, 0.1, 0.3, 1.5, 3 and 10 mg/kg. Partial responses occurred in three dose-escalation patients: two with cutaneous melanoma and one with hepatocellular carcinoma. Patients were allowed to have had prior anti-PD-1, anti-PD-L1 or anti-CTLA-4 therapy, and 40% of the dose-escalation patients had been treated with checkpoint inhibitors. Of the approximately 50 dose-escalation patients, hepatocellular carcinoma was present in roughly 19, melanoma in some 15, renal cell carcinoma in 9 and head and neck cancer in 9.

Paper-wide results and their limitations: Low levels of normalized T-cell clonal expansion were also seen in some patients who did not respond. At doses of 0.1 to 3.0 mg/kg, clonal expansion of both CD4+ and CD8+ blood T cells was observed from baseline to week 6. Partial responders in the 0.1-3.0 mg/kg groups had among the lowest normalized peripheral clonal expansion, especially among CD8+ T cells. Which antigens the clonally expanded peripheral T cells were specific for was not determined. After ivuxolimab, more expanded clones were found on average in CD8+ T cells than in CD4+ T cells.

For sequencing of the TCRbeta CDR3 region, genomic DNA was extracted from the sorted cells. The immunoSEQ Assay was used for sequencing of TCRbeta CDR3 regions. The source is immuneACCESS, and TCRdb retained only in-frame sequences with V and J called. Part of the clones is not carried over; for the studies checked, unresolved V genes explain less than half of this, and the remainder is unexplained. The sample table holds about 64,000 clones, of which around 80% were seen once. The ten largest clones represent 4.5% to 5% of the sample. About this clone: This clone's antigen is unknown. The input lacks base qualities; no much larger clone sits a single base away.

The trial excluded patients who had a history of autoimmune disease or were on systemic immunosuppression. Peripheral blood for TCR sequencing was collected from all dose cohorts at baseline, on cycle 4 day 1, and on cycle 7 day 1. Samples were obtained from an open-label, multicenter, first-in-human phase I dose-escalation trial of ivuxolimab. Adults with locally advanced or metastatic melanoma, renal cell carcinoma, hepatocellular carcinoma or head and neck squamous cell carcinoma were enrolled in the trial. Before TCR sequencing, CD4+ and CD8+ T cells were separately sorted from peripheral blood. The TCR comes from an adult with an advanced solid tumor such as melanoma, head and neck, liver or kidney cancer. The sequenced sample was CD4+ or CD8+ T cells sorted from blood, obtained in a trial of the OX40 agonist ivuxolimab.

In nucleotides, the sequence is TGTGCCAGCTCTCCTGACCGGGACTCGTACGAGCAGTACTTC. Its translation reads: CASSPDRDSYEQYF. This sequence uses TRBV18 and TRBJ2-7, and the D gene may be TRBD2, 6 bases matching. The germline V gene supplies CDR1 KGHSH and CDR2 LQKENI. The CDR3 runs 14 amino acids, cysteine and phenylalanine included. The DNA shown is the 42-base CDR3, in frame from base 1. Cut back by 6 bases and 4 bases, the V and J ends lie 16 bases apart.